The entry that follows covers one T cell receptor beta chain sequence. The antigen remains undetermined. Using immunoSEQ multiplex PCR, the repertoire was profiled, and TCRdb retains in-frame clones only, with some absent. Of 60,000 to 85,000 clones in the sample, approximately 96% were seen once. The sample is drawn from a study of cytomegalovirus exposure and HLA in healthy donors. General study points: Most TCR sequences were uncommon, yet certain public TCRs appeared in many donors. In the approximately 120 validation repertoires, a later analysis found that first-cohort TCR clusters tended to co-occur. CMV antigen specificity was confirmed in vitro for three CMV-associated chains.

A roughly 120-subject validation cohort, separate from the roughly 700-subject first cohort, supplied the donors. Germline CDR1 reads MNHNS; CDR2 reads SASEGT. This CDR3 comprises 13 residues. V was pared by 1 base and J by 6 bases, with 9 bases between. This chain connects TRBV6-1 to TRBJ1-1; no clear D gene. What was sequenced was PBMCs. This clonotype was sampled from a woman in her late teens or twenties in good health and CMV-seropositive. The CDR3 spells CASSEGTAPEAFF. The CDR3, as DNA: TGTGCCAGCAGTGAAGGTACAGCTCCTGAAGCTTTCTTT.